The T cell receptor beta chain under discussion was sequenced for a study of blood T cell repertoires in COVID-19. Study-level background: Acute and convalescent COVID-19 specimens originated in the United States, Italy and Spain. PBMCs, B-cell-depleted T cells, or T cells provided the cDNA or gDNA that made up the material.

There are 13 residues in the CDR3. Trimming pared 3 bases from V and 2 bases from J, leaving 7 bases between. Germline loops: CDR1 SGHAT, CDR2 FQNNGV. As handled by the study authors: Estimates of nucleated cell counts were drawn from the amplification of reference gene primers. Assay used: immunoSEQ multiplex PCR; TCRdb lists only in-frame clones, some missing. The V and J calls and clone size come from that table; D and trimming were worked out from the DNA. The table lists 70,000 or so clones, about nine tenths of them singletons, with around 5% in the top ten. The origin of this receptor is a woman aged 18-29 years with acute or convalescent COVID-19. The V gene is TRBV11-2, the J gene TRBJ1-1; no reliable D call. Sequencing used peripheral blood. CDR3 sequence reads: CASSFTVNTEAFF. The CDR3 DNA reads TGTGCCAGCAGCTTCACGGTTAACACTGAAGCTTTCTTT.